This passage covers 9 T cell receptor beta chains from one sample sequenced in a study of control samples from healthy donors and cancer patients. The data were produced by immunoSEQ multiplex PCR, yet TCRdb's version contains in-frame clones alone and is incomplete. The sample holds some 120,000 clones; roughly nine tenths are singletons and the top ten take 1.1%. Sequencing input: PBMCs. The origin of the receptors is a woman in her fifties or sixties with colorectal cancer.

The V and J genes are TRBV19 and TRBJ1-1; 7 bases agree with TRBD1. The CDR3 is made up of 17 amino acids. With 5 bases clipped from V and 4 bases from J, the junction kept 16 bases outside the gene matches. Germline V gives CDR1 LNHDA, CDR2 SQIVND (reference sequence). The CDR3 DNA is TGTGCCAGTAGTCGCCGGGACAGAGTTGGTCTGGGCACTGAAGCTTTCTTT. Translated: CASSRRDRVGLGTEAFF.

The CDR3 nucleotides read TGTGCCAGCAGTGACAGAGGGATTCAGCCCCAGCATTTT. The encoded protein is CASSDRGIQPQHF. This rearrangement joins TRBV25-1 to TRBJ1-5, with D uncertain. In germline, CDR1 is MGHDK, CDR2 SYGVNS. Trimming left V 3 bases short and J 6 bases short, with 9 bases between. The CDR3 covers 13 residues. The variable domain in full, with the rest retrieved from reference TRBV25-1 and TRBJ1-5, is EADIYQTPRYLVIGTGKKITLECSQTMGHDKMYWYQQDPGMELHLIHYSYGVNSTEKGDLSSESTVSRIRTEHFPLTLESARPSHTSQYLCASSDRGIQPQHFGDGTRLSIL.

The gene calls are TRBV5-6 and TRBJ2-1, with 12 bases lining up with TRBD1. The germline CDR1 and CDR2 sequences are SGHDT and YYEEEE. The J segment lost 2 bases and the V segment lost 5 bases, leaving 11 bases of the junction unmatched. The CDR3 runs 18 residues. CDR3 DNA: TGTGCCAGCAGTACCGGGACAGGGGGCTCAGGGCCCTACAATGAGCAGTTCTTC. Translation gives CASSTGTGGSGPYNEQFF.

This chain connects TRBV19 to TRBJ1-6, with D perhaps TRBD1 (6 bases). Trimming cost V 8 bases and J 9 bases, with 14 bases left between them. Per germline, CDR1 LNHDA and CDR2 SQIVND (reference sequence). This CDR3 spans 13 amino acids. The CDR3 protein is CASSDRGPSPLHF. CDR3 in DNA: TGTGCCAGTTCGGACAGAGGCCCTTCACCCCTCCACTTT.

This chain connects TRBV5-1 to TRBJ2-3; 10 bases line up with TRBD2. The CDR3 extends over 15 amino acids. Per the germline V gene, CDR1 is SGHRS and CDR2 is YFSETQ. With V trimmed by 3 bases and J by 2 bases, 3 bases remained unmatched. The chain's CDR3 is CASSSSGRDTDTQYF. The CDR3 DNA reads TGCGCCAGCAGCTCGAGCGGGAGGGACACAGATACGCAGTATTTT.

In this sample, this clone turned up a few times. The chain couples TRBV6-5 to TRBJ1-5; D is unclear. V was pared by 6 bases and J by 2 bases, with 11 bases between. This CDR3 spans 14 amino acids. Per the germline V gene, CDR1 is MNHEY and CDR2 is SVGAGI. CDR3 amino acids: CASRPKAGNQPQHF. Written as DNA, the CDR3 is TGTGCCAGCAGACCCAAGGCCGGCAATCAGCCCCAGCATTTT.

This clone was picked up one time. The rearrangement joins TRBV28 to TRBJ2-3; TRBD1 is a possible D gene (6 bases). This CDR3 is built from 13 residues. V lost 7 bases and J 3 bases, leaving 11 bases between the germline ends. CDR1 and CDR2 (germline): MDHEN, SYDVKM. Written as DNA, the CDR3 is TGTGCCAGCATACCACAGGGAACAGATACGCAGTATTTT. This sequence encodes CASIPQGTDTQYF.

The chain is built from TRBV27 and TRBJ2-1; D remains ambiguous. CDR1 MNHEY and CDR2 SMNVEV come from the germline V gene (reference sequence). This CDR3 contains 12 residues. Trimming cost V 4 bases and J 6 bases, with 7 bases left between them. CDR3 amino acids: CASSSEANEQFF. CDR3 bases: TGTGCCAGCAGTTCCGAGGCCAATGAGCAGTTCTTC.

The chain is built from TRBV3-1 (or the pseudogene TRBV3-2) and TRBJ1-2, with no clear D. Germline CDR1 LGHDT, CDR2 YNNKEL (reference sequence). Trimming removed 2 bases at V and 4 bases at J, with 8 bases between. There are 13 residues in the CDR3. CDR3 loop: CASSQSRGYGYTF. In DNA form, the CDR3 reads TGTGCCAGCAGCCAATCACGGGGCTATGGCTACACCTTC.